What follows are 15 T cell receptor beta chains derived from one specimen sequenced in a study of identical twins. TCRdb fed the 5' RACE reads into MiXCR, producing one record per CDR3 protein. The sample consists of 540,000 or so distinct CDR3 sequences, approximately 20% of them appearing once. These data were also reused for a study on yellow fever vaccine responses in identical twins.

The sequencing sample was made of CD4+ T cells sorted from blood. The receptors stem from a woman younger than 30 in good health.

The chain joins TRBV11-2 to TRBJ1-1; D unclear. The CDR3 runs 14 residues. Germline CDR1 SGHAT, CDR2 FQNNGV. V gave up 1 base and J gave up 3 bases, with 9 bases separating them. CDR3 region: CASSLVWQYTEAFF. Here the CDR3 DNA reads TGTGCCAGCAGCTTAGTGTGGCAGTACACTGAAGCTTTCTTT.

This clonotype was picked up a small number of times. The rearrangement uses TRBV4-1 and TRBJ2-5; 7 nucleotides line up with TRBD2. V gave up 0 bases and J gave up 4 bases; unmatched junction bases: 8. Germline V gene lookup returns CDR1 MGHRA and CDR2 YSYEKL. The CDR3 has 16 amino acids. CDR3 nucleotide sequence: TGCGCCAGCAGCCAAGACGCTAGCGGAACCTCAGAGACCCAGTACTTC. It is translated as CASSQDASGTSETQYF.

This clonotype was detected a few times. The J gene is TRBJ2-7, the V gene TRBV20-1; 7 bases are a match to TRBD2. CDR1 and CDR2 from the germline V gene are DFQATT and SNEGSKA (reference sequence). The CDR3 consists of 13 residues. V was clipped by 3 bases and J by 2 bases; unmatched bases: 4. The CDR3 is CSARAGATYEQYF. The CDR3 DNA is TGCAGTGCTAGGGCGGGAGCCACCTACGAGCAGTACTTC.

The rearrangement joins TRBV12-3 or TRBV12-4 to TRBJ2-7; D call uncertain. The V end lost 5 bases, the J end lost 4 bases, and 9 bases lay between the germline ends. The CDR3 extends over 12 amino acids. The CDR3 nucleotides read TGTGCCAGCAGTAGAGATCCTTACGAGCAGTACTTC. It specifies CASSRDPYEQYF.

In this sample, this clonotype turned up a few times. V and J are TRBV7-2 and TRBJ2-7, with D hard to call. CDR1 and CDR2 (germline): SGHTA, FQGNSA. This CDR3 region has 13 residues. Trimming left V 6 bases short and J 4 bases short, with 13 bases between. CDR3 DNA: TGTGCCAGCAGTCTCCTGGGTCGGTACGAGCAGTACGTC. Translated, it gives CASSLLGRYEQYV.

This clonotype was seen a few times. This rearrangement joins TRBV5-1 to TRBJ1-2, with D uncertain. This CDR3 contains 15 residues. V gave up 0 bases and J gave up 6 bases, with 15 bases separating them. CDR1 SGHRS and CDR2 YFSETQ come from the germline V gene. CDR3 amino acids: CASSLDRERWDGYTF. The CDR3 DNA reads as TGCGCCAGCAGCTTGGATAGGGAGAGGTGGGATGGCTACACCTTC.

The chain is built from TRBV7-2 and TRBJ2-1, with TRBD2 matching 7 bases. There are 15 residues in the CDR3. The J segment lost 10 bases and the V segment lost 6 bases, leaving 15 bases of the junction unmatched. Germline V lookup: CDR1 SGHTA, CDR2 FQGNSA. CDR3 protein: CASSRGGSGSGEQFF. The CDR3 DNA sequence: TGTGCCAGCAGTAGGGGCGGGAGTGGGTCGGGCGAGCAGTTCTTC.

The table lists this clonotype with a few counts. The chain carries TRBV5-5 and TRBJ1-6; a possible D gene is TRBD1 (6 bases). The CDR3 has 16 residues. Looked up from germline, CDR1 is SGHKS and CDR2 is YYEKEE (reference sequence). V lost 4 bases, J lost 3 bases, and 14 bases lay in between. The CDR3 coding sequence is TGTGCCAGCAGCAGCGAAAGGACAGTCTATAATTCACCCCTCCACTTT. Translating gives CASSSERTVYNSPLHF.

The V gene is TRBV2, the J gene TRBJ2-7; the D is unclear. This CDR3 is built from 12 residues. Between the trimmed V and J ends, which lost 5 bases and 6 bases, there was a span of 11 bases. Germline V gene sequence: CDR1 SNHLY, CDR2 FYNNEI. The CDR3 DNA is TGTGCCAGCAGTTCCGACCCAGGCGAGCAGTACTTC. This sequence encodes CASSSDPGEQYF.

This chain connects TRBV7-2 to TRBJ2-5; 8 bases match TRBD2. CDR1 SGHTA and CDR2 FQGNSA come from the germline V gene. CDR3 length equals 16 residues. V shed 1 base and J 5 bases; nucleotides not matched to a gene: 9. The CDR3: CASSLGWREALETQYF. The CDR3 region has the DNA TGTGCCAGCAGCTTAGGCTGGCGGGAGGCCCTGGAGACCCAGTACTTC.

This clonotype was counted a few times. The chain recombines TRBV20-1 with TRBJ2-3; D is ambiguous. CDR1 and CDR2 (germline): DFQATT, SNEGSKA (reference sequence). V lost 4 bases and J 2 bases, leaving 7 bases between the germline ends. CDR3 length: 12 residues. The CDR3 spells CSANRPTDTQYF. The CDR3 DNA is TGCAGTGCTAACAGACCCACAGATACGCAGTATTTT.

A few counts support this clonotype. CDR3 nucleotides: TGTGCCAGCAGTGTGGGCCCGAGGGACACAGATACGCAGTATTTT. This gives the protein CASSVGPRDTDTQYF. The V call is TRBV25-1, the J call TRBJ2-3; tentatively, D is TRBD2 (5 bases). Germline assignment: CDR1 MGHDK and CDR2 SYGVNS. V lost 4 bases and J lost 2, with 13 bases in between. There are 15 residues in the CDR3.

V is TRBV11-1 and J is TRBJ2-3; 7 nucleotides match TRBD2. V was clipped by 4 bases and J by 4 bases; unmatched bases: 14. Germline V gives CDR1 SGHAT, CDR2 FQDESV (reference sequence). The CDR3 has 17 amino acids. CDR3 nucleotide sequence: TGTGCCAGCAGCTCGTTGACTAGCTCAAGAGGACCAGATACGCAGTATTTT. It encodes CASSSLTSSRGPDTQYF.

The J gene is TRBJ1-2, the V gene TRBV6-1; 8 bases align to TRBD1. Germline loops: CDR1 MNHNS, CDR2 SASEGT. V shed 8 bases, J shed 3 bases, and the junction held 5 bases outside the gene matches. The length of the CDR3 is 13 residues. CDR3 sequence reads: CASGTGRHYGYTF. Here the CDR3 DNA reads TGTGCCAGCGGGACAGGCCGACACTATGGCTACACCTTC.

This clonotype has only a few counts. This chain uses TRBV12-3 or TRBV12-4 with TRBJ2-7; tentative D call: TRBD2 (5 bases). CDR3 length: 13 amino acids. The ends were cut back, 5 bases at V and 3 bases at J, with 11 bases in the middle. The CDR3: CASSPRAHYEQYF. In nucleotides, the CDR3 is TGTGCCAGCAGTCCGCGGGCCCACTACGAGCAGTACTTC.